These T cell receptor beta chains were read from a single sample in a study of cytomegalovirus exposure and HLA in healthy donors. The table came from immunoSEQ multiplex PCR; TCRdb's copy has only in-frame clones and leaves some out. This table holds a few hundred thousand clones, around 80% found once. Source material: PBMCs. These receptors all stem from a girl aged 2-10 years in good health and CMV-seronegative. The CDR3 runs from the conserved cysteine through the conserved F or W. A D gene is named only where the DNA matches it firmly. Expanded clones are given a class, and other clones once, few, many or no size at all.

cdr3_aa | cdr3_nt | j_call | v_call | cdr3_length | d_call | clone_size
CASSLKGAGPYNEQFF | TGTGCCAGCAGCTTAAAGGGAGCGGGCCCTTACAATGAGCAGTTCTTC | TRBJ2-1 | TRBV7-8 | 16 | - | -
CASSWGQANYGYTF | TGTGCCAGCAGCTGGGGACAGGCGAACTATGGCTACACCTTC | TRBJ1-2 | TRBV9 | 14 | TRBD1 | -
CASSKRSGTGGGDYGYTF | TGTGCCAGCAGCAAACGATCCGGGACAGGGGGAGGCGACTATGGCTACACCTTC | TRBJ1-2 | TRBV9 | 18 | TRBD1 | -
CASRDRVSNQPQHF | TGTGCCAGCCGGGACAGGGTAAGCAATCAGCCCCAGCATTTT | TRBJ1-5 | TRBV9 | 14 | TRBD1 | -
CASSRTSGGGANVLTF | TGTGCCAGCAGTCGGACTAGTGGAGGCGGGGCCAACGTCCTGACTTTC | TRBJ2-6 | TRBV6-6 | 16 | TRBD2 | once
CASSDPTLRGFRNQPQHF | TGTGCCAGCAGTGACCCCACGCTGAGAGGGTTTCGCAATCAGCCCCAGCATTTT | TRBJ1-5 | TRBV2 | 18 | - | few
CATDNVADTDTQYF | TGTGCCACGGATAATGTGGCGGACACAGATACGCAGTATTTT | TRBJ2-3 | TRBV10-3 | 14 | - | -
CAISSSGLFIF | - | TRBJ2-3 | TRBV10-3 | 11 | - | once
CAISAHRVIGYGYTF | TGTGCCATCAGTGCGCACAGGGTGATAGGCTATGGCTACACCTTC | TRBJ1-2 | TRBV10-3 | 15 | - | once
CASSFQHGQGPSGWQFF | TGTGCCAGCAGCTTTCAACATGGACAGGGGCCCTCGGGTTGGCAGTTCTTC | TRBJ2-1 | TRBV7-3 | 17 | TRBD1 | -
CAAQPNFGQGASYEQYF | TGTGCCGCCCAACCGAACTTTGGACAGGGGGCCTCCTACGAGCAGTACTTC | TRBJ2-7 | TRBV10-3 | 17 | TRBD1 | -
CASSLARAGGPRETQYF | TGTGCCAGCAGCTTAGCGCGGGCGGGAGGGCCAAGAGAGACCCAGTACTTC | TRBJ2-5 | TRBV11-1 | 17 | TRBD2 | -
CASSTRVTNQPQHF | TGTGCCAGCAGTACCAGGGTGACCAATCAGCCCCAGCATTTT | TRBJ1-5 | TRBV6-1 | 14 | - | -
CASSPLTGFDYGYTF | TGTGCCAGCAGCCCGCTGACAGGATTTGACTATGGCTACACCTTC | TRBJ1-2 | TRBV7-6 | 15 | - | -
CASSLRGTVPYEQYF | TGTGCCAGCAGCTTACGCGGGACGGTCCCCTACGAGCAGTACTTC | TRBJ2-7 | TRBV5-8 | 15 | - | -
CASSDGTPVGTGELFF | TGTGCCAGCAGTGACGGGACTCCCGTTGGCACCGGGGAGCTGTTTTTT | TRBJ2-2 | TRBV6-4 | 16 | - | -